Listed below are T cell receptor beta chains from one sample, sequenced in a study of T cells in Graves' hyperthyroidism and ophthalmopathy. TCRdb recomputed calls from the multiplex PCR reads with MiXCR, one row per CDR3 protein. The sample holds approximately 600,000 distinct CDR3 sequences, roughly 13% seen once. The sample taken for sequencing was blood. The receptor source for this set is a woman aged 25 to 39 with Graves' hyperthyroidism that later progressed to Graves' ophthalmopathy. CDR3s include the opening cysteine and the closing phenylalanine or tryptophan. A clone size is listed for some rows: how often the clone was seen (once, few, many), or a class if it is expanded.

v_gene	abundance	j_gene	CDR3aa
TRBV27	many	TRBJ2-1	CASSFDLAGGGEQFF
TRBV6-2/TRBV6-3	few	TRBJ2-7	CASSPFGGGSYEQYF
TRBV6-1	few	TRBJ2-5	CASSEASTATLKTQYF
TRBV5-1	many	TRBJ1-4	CASSSLLRTQNLGNEKLFF
TRBV12-3/TRBV12-4	many	TRBJ2-3	CASSRTSGRKEQYF
TRBV25-1	few	TRBJ1-6	CASSFTNSPLHF
TRBV15	few	TRBJ2-2	CATSRDRTGELFF
TRBV2	many	TRBJ2-7	CASTLDRDRGSYEQYF
TRBV10-3	many	TRBJ1-1	CAIRLDWGNTEAFF
TRBV4-1	few	TRBJ2-5	CASSQPQDRGKTQYF
TRBV20-1	many	TRBJ2-7	CSAHRGWGHEQYF
TRBV20-1	few	TRBJ2-4	CSGQIKNIQYF
TRBV20-1	.	TRBJ2-3	CSASISRFTDTQYF
TRBV6-5	.	TRBJ2-7	CASSWGREQYF
TRBV5-4	few	TRBJ2-3	CATASNPGADTQYF
TRBV29-1	.	TRBJ2-1	CSAGPKGLEQFF
TRBV28	many	TRBJ1-2	CALNPGHNYGYTF
TRBV7-6	few	TRBJ2-5	CASSSLPFWGNF
TRBV10-3	many	TRBJ1-5	CAISDVPGLDVPQHF
TRBV5-4	few	TRBJ2-7	CASSLWEASQDEQYF
TRBV10-3	many	TRBJ1-1	CATTQGSAEAFF
TRBV30	few	TRBJ1-5	CAWSQGAHGNQPQHF
TRBV2	many	TRBJ1-6	CASSERTYNSPLHF
TRBV20-1	many	TRBJ2-1	CSASGGGLATNEQFF
TRBV6-2/TRBV6-3	many	TRBJ2-7	CASSYSTSGLANSYEQYF
TRBV7-3	few	TRBJ2-1	CASSLNPAYNEQFF
TRBV24-1	many	TRBJ2-5	CATSRRGYGETQYF
TRBV3-1	.	TRBJ2-1	CASSQDRAYNEQFF
TRBV6-1	few	TRBJ2-2	CASRRESMNTGELFF
TRBV9	.	TRBJ1-1	CASGGPEAFF
TRBV20-1	many	TRBJ2-7	CSAPPCSYEQYF
TRBV14	few	TRBJ2-3	CASSGVAGVTDTQYF
TRBV11-2	many	TRBJ1-1	CASSFIFRRDTEAFF
TRBV10-1	.	TRBJ2-7	CASSESGTGSYEQYF
TRBV2	many	TRBJ1-2	CASRRGGGSSNYGYTF
TRBV24-1	many	TRBJ1-2	CATSDLRTVPNYGYTF
TRBV4-3	few	TRBJ2-7	CASSRQLPEGEQYF
TRBV6-1	many	TRBJ2-6	CASTLGGSGANVLTF
TRBV6-6	many	TRBJ2-3	CASSYPKAGGPTDTQYF
TRBV18	few	TRBJ2-7	CASSLNGGAFYEQYF
TRBV7-3	many	TRBJ2-3	CASSSPGLAQYF
TRBV4-1	few	TRBJ2-6	CASSPRSAYSGANVLTF
TRBV19	many	TRBJ1-2	CASRGGYTF
TRBV30	many	TRBJ1-1	CAWSGSRNTEAFF
TRBV28	many	TRBJ1-6	CASSFTGPNSPLHF
TRBV2	few	TRBJ1-4	CASSTYEIEKLFF
TRBV5-1	many	TRBJ2-1	CASSLAPGTGVRYNEQFF
TRBV11-2	many	TRBJ1-2	CASKVQTPWRYTF
TRBV11-3	many	TRBJ2-4	CASSLTLGDIQYF
TRBV13	.	TRBJ2-3	CASSPLSGRASDTQYF
TRBV28	many	TRBJ1-1	CASSPSGLPGTEAFF
TRBV7-7	many	TRBJ2-3	CASSPQGADTQYF